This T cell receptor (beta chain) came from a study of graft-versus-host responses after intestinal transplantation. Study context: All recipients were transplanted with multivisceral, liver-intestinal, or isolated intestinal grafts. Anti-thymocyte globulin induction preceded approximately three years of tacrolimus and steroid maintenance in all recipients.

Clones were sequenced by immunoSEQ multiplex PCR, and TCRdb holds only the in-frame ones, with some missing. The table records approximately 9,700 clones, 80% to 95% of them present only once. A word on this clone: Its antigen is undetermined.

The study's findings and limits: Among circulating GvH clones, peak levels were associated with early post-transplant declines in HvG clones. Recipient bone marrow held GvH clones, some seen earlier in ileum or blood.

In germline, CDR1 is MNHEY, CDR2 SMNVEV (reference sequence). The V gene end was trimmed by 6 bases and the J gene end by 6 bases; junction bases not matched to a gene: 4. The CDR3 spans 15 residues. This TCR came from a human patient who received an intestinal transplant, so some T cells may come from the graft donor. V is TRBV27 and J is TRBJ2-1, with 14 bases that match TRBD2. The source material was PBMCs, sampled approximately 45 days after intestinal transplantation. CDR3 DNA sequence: TGTGCCAGCAGAGAGGGACTAGCGGGGGCCAATGAGCAGTTCTTC. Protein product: CASREGLAGANEQFF.